This entry describes one TCR beta chain. There are many counts of this clonotype. The antigen this receptor binds is unknown. No quality values exist for individual bases; no much larger clone is one base distant. This entry comes from a study of neurological immune-mediated disorders (dated 2019 in TCRdb). As for the study more broadly: Among the roughly 35 multiple sclerosis patients, some 31 had relapsing-remitting MS and 3 had secondary progressive MS. Peripheral blood TCR-beta repertoires from patients with HTLV-I-associated myelopathy (HAM/TSP), patients with multiple sclerosis, and healthy controls were compared in the study using UMI-based sequencing. Longitudinal samples, technical triplicates and paired sorted CD4+ and CD8+ T-cell subsets, alongside PBMC samples, were included among the roughly 96 TCR-beta libraries. Of the approximately 65 subjects in the cohort, around 15 were HAM/TSP patients, some 34 were multiple sclerosis patients, and about 20 were healthy controls. Beyond this particular receptor, the publication reports: TCR clonal expansion was highest in HAM/TSP patients and lowest in MS patients, with MS patients falling below even healthy controls. The MS cluster showed no association with clinical or MRI features, and the authors stated that larger cohorts are needed. Across subjects, expanded clones never shared an identical CDR3 amino acid sequence, which suggests that the TCR-beta repertoires in every group were private. In a phylogenetic analysis, the repertoires of 18 out of 34 MS patients fell into a single cluster of related CDR3 sequences, pointing to a possible signature at the repertoire level.

For unsorted PBMC libraries, 2 million PBMCs were used after storage in RNAlater at -80 degrees C until RNA extraction. Multiple sclerosis patients were enrolled in a US clinical protocol evaluating disease progression by magnetic resonance imaging. PBMCs were separated from peripheral blood using Ficoll-Hypaque density gradient centrifugation and then cryopreserved in liquid nitrogen. From the cysteine up to the phenylalanine, the CDR3 has a length of 15 residues. Only CDR3 DNA remains: 45 bases, in frame from the first base. After removal of 0 bases from V and 5 bases from J, the junction retains 7 bases not matched to a gene. For CDR1 and CDR2, the germline V gene lists SGHRS and YFSETQ. cDNA was synthesized by template-switch 5'RACE using a primer with a 10-nucleotide random unique molecular identifier that tagged each TCR transcript. Every sequencing run yielded over 180 million TCR-beta sequences covering 15-18 subjects. The RNeasy kit was used to extract total RNA. The KAPA Real-time Library Amplification kit was used to amplify TCR-beta VDJ regions with primers for the TCR constant region and the 5'RACE anchor. Sample indexes and Illumina adaptors were added in a first PCR, and a second PCR then increased library yield. After Ampure bead purification, the TCR product of roughly 650 bp was size-selected on a 2% E-gel SizeSelection system. Library quality was checked on a Bioanalyzer, concentration was measured with Qubit, and libraries were quantified with the Kapa Library Quantification kit before pooling. An Illumina HiSeq 2500 was used to sequence the libraries paired-end at 2 x 150 bp. To increase sequence diversity, about 25-30% phiX was spiked into each library pool. In the authors' own workflow: The UMI-based MiGEC pipeline processed quality-filtered reads and removed over 75% of raw TCR sequences during error correction. IMGT germline references were used for aligning VDJ genes, and each clonotype was defined as a unique CDR3 amino acid sequence together with its V-J genes. Clonal expansion, Shannon diversity and CDR3 relatedness were evaluated with VDJtools (CalcPairwiseDistances, ClusterSamples), while phylogenetic trees were built in CLCbio workbench. Using coefficient-of-variation modelling across technical triplicates, the study counted a clone as expanded if it had at least 8 unique UMIs. The raw public data were reprocessed by TCRdb itself: fastp quality trimming at Q25, MiXCR clonotype calling, in-frame beta chains only. CDR3 protein sequences are deduplicated, and each keeps its most common genes and DNA. What appears here as the V and J calls and clone size reflects TCRdb's work, not the paper's. The sample yields about 74,000 distinct CDR3 sequences; 5.2% were counted once. The ten biggest clones cover 7.4% of the sample.

The chain uses TRBV5-1 and TRBJ2-7, with 8 bases in between that match TRBD1. Source material: PBMCs. This TCR derives from a man aged 18 to 30 with multiple sclerosis. The nucleotide sequence is TGCGCCAGCAGCTTGGAGCACAGGGGGTCGAACGAGCAGTACTTC. The encoded protein is CASSLEHRGSNEQYF.